Each of the 16 T cell receptor beta chains below was sequenced from the same sample in a study of T cells in Graves' hyperthyroidism and ophthalmopathy. From RNA transcripts, TCR beta CDR3 regions were amplified. First-round RT-PCR targeting the TCR CDR3 was performed with the HTBI primer set. TCRdb ran MiXCR on the multiplex PCR reads and lists one entry per CDR3 protein. The data show 550,000 to 600,000 distinct CDR3 sequences, over 15% seen once. The sample consisted of blood. These receptors came from a woman between 18 and 30 years old with Graves' hyperthyroidism.

This clonotype was detected many times. The V call is TRBV3-1, the J call TRBJ1-1, with D possibly TRBD1 on 5 matching bases. The CDR3 totals 14 residues. The germline gives CDR1 LGHDT, CDR2 YNNKEL (reference sequence). V was shortened by 4 bases and J by 6 bases, with 15 bases between the two germline ends. CDR3 bases: TGTGCCAGCAGCCTTCAAGGACAAGGGGCTGAAGCTTTCTTT. It specifies CASSLQGQGAEAFF.

The chain uses TRBV14 and TRBJ2-1, with 7 bases identical to TRBD2. The junction had 11 bases not matched to a gene; V was cut back by 0 bases and J by 9 bases. The CDR3 consists of 16 residues. CDR1 is SGHDN, CDR2 FVKESK, per germline. Written as DNA, the CDR3 is TGTGCCAGCAGCCAAGATATAGGACTAGGGGCGGGTGAGCAGTTCTTC. Translated: CASSQDIGLGAGEQFF.

In this sample, this clonotype turned up once. The rearrangement joins TRBV5-4 to TRBJ1-2; a possible D gene is TRBD1 (5 bases). Germline CDR1 and CDR2: SGHNT and YYREEE (reference sequence). The CDR3 runs 14 residues. V was pared by 0 bases and J by 7 bases, with 13 bases between. CDR3 in amino acids: CASSLEVGQSGYTF. DNA for the CDR3: TGTGCCAGCAGCTTGGAGGTGGGGCAGTCTGGCTACACCTTC.

This clonotype was observed at least ten times. The rearrangement joins TRBV28 to TRBJ2-5; 8 positions agree with TRBD1. This CDR3 region has 13 residues. Trimming cost V 5 bases and J 6 bases; bases outside gene matches: 5. Per germline, CDR1 MDHEN and CDR2 SYDVKM. As DNA, the CDR3 is TGTGCCAGCAGTCCTGGACAGGGAAAGACCCAGTACTTC. Its translation: CASSPGQGKTQYF.

Note on this clonotype: It may be a read error: a sequence one base away is much more abundant. The V and J genes are TRBV7-9 and TRBJ2-1, with 12 bases matching TRBD2. This CDR3 contains 16 residues. Losses at the gene ends were 3 bases for V and 5 bases for J; bases not matched to a gene: 5. Germline V CDR1 and CDR2: SEHNR, FQNEAQ (reference sequence). The CDR3 DNA is TGTGCCAGCAGCTTGACTAGCGGGAGCCCCCACAATGAGCAGTTCTTC. This encodes CASSLTSGSPHNEQFF.

This clonotype has more than one count but fewer than ten. A much larger clone lies a single base off, so this may be a read error. The chain employs TRBV12-5 and TRBJ2-7; a weak D match, TRBD2 (6 bases). This CDR3 is built from 14 residues. V shed 4 bases and J shed 5 bases, with 15 bases lying between them. Germline CDR1 and CDR2: LGHNT and FRNRAP. CDR3 DNA: TGTGCTAGTGGTTCGGGAGACTCACCCCACGAGCAGTACTTC. This codes for CASGSGDSPHEQYF.

Many counts were recorded for this clonotype. The V gene is TRBV30, the J gene TRBJ2-7, with D perhaps matching TRBD1 (5 bases). Trimming took off 2 bases at V and 2 bases at J, with 13 bases between the two ends. The CDR3 totals 14 residues. In germline, CDR1 is GTSNPN, CDR2 SVGIG (reference sequence). The CDR3 DNA reads TGTGCCTGGAGTACAAGGGGCAGACCCTACGAGCAGTACTTC. It codes for CAWSTRGRPYEQYF.

This clonotype was picked up many times. The V gene is TRBV11-2, the J gene TRBJ2-3; 7 bases line up with TRBD2. CDR3 size: 15 residues. V lost 5 bases, J lost 1 base, and 6 bases stayed unmatched. CDR1 SGHAT and CDR2 FQNNGV come from the germline V gene. CDR3 in DNA: TGTGCCAGCAGCCTCGGGGGGTATGGCACAGATACGCAGTATTTT. Its protein is CASSLGGYGTDTQYF.

The rearrangement links TRBV28 to TRBJ1-2; the D is unclear. CDR1 is MDHEN and CDR2 is SYDVKM in the germline V gene. Deletions cut 7 bases from V and 7 bases from J, with 16 bases between. The CDR3 contains 13 residues. In DNA, the CDR3 is TGTGCCAGCACGATGGAAGAGAGCCTTGGCTACACCTTC. It yields the protein CASTMEESLGYTF.

In this sample, this clonotype turned up many times. The chain combines TRBV27 with TRBJ2-1; 8 bases agree with TRBD2. The ends lost 7 bases at V and 7 bases at J; junction bases unmatched: 6. Germline V gives CDR1 MNHEY, CDR2 SMNVEV (reference sequence). The CDR3 consists of 13 residues. CDR3 sequence reads: CASNNGRGNEQFF. DNA of the CDR3: TGTGCCAGCAATAACGGGAGGGGTAATGAGCAGTTCTTC.

The CDR3 is CAGTADGNTIYF. CDR3 in DNA: TGTGCCGGGACAGCAGACGGAAACACCATATATTTT. V gene TRBV12-3 or TRBV12-4 combines with J gene TRBJ1-3; TRBD1 aligns across 7 bases. V lost 11 bases and J lost 4; bases outside the gene matches: 5. The CDR3 covers 12 residues.

This clonotype was recorded many times. This chain uses TRBV12-3 or TRBV12-4 with TRBJ1-2; TRBD1 might be the D (5 bases). Trimming stripped 5 bases from V and 4 bases from J, with 8 bases between. This CDR3 is 12 amino acids long. In DNA, the CDR3 is TGTGCCAGCAGTCGGGGGGGCTATGGCTACACCTTC. Encoded protein: CASSRGGYGYTF.

The rearrangement joins TRBV12-3 or TRBV12-4 to TRBJ1-1; D possibly corresponds to TRBD1 (6 bases). The CDR3 has 18 residues. V was trimmed by 6 bases and J by 4 bases, leaving 27 bases between them. CDR3 sequence: CASSALEGGIRLSTEAFF. The CDR3 DNA is TGTGCCAGCAGCGCCTTGGAGGGGGGAATTCGATTGAGCACTGAAGCTTTCTTT.

This clonotype was seen at least ten times. The genes are TRBV6-1 and TRBJ2-1; D possibly matches TRBD1 or TRBD2 (6 bases each). The CDR3 is 13 amino acids. V lost 6 bases to trimming and J lost 10 bases, with 16 bases between them. CDR1 and CDR2 from the germline V gene are MNHNS and SASEGT. CDR3 in amino acids: CASSLPSGAEQFF. CDR3 DNA: TGTGCCAGCAGCCTGCCTTCGGGGGCCGAGCAGTTCTTC.

This clonotype was seen a handful of times. One end of the junction varies from germline; a read error may be responsible. This chain joins TRBV6-2 or TRBV6-3 and TRBJ2-7; D perhaps matches TRBD2 (6 bases). Per germline, CDR1 MNHEY and CDR2 SVGEGT. The CDR3 loop spans 16 amino acids. The CDR3 reads CASSSWGLKSSYEQCF. For the CDR3, the DNA is TGTGCCAGCAGTTCGTGGGGACTCAAGAGCTCCTACGAGCAGTGCTTC.

This clonotype turned up a few times. The chain has TRBV9 and TRBJ1-6, with 7 bases identical to TRBD1. CDR1 is SGDLS and CDR2 is YYNGEE in the germline V gene. The CDR3 is made up of 14 amino acids. V trimming: 3 bases; J trimming: 9 bases; junction bases outside the gene matches: 6. CDR3 loop: CASSGTGVGSPLHF. The CDR3 nucleotides read TGTGCCAGCAGCGGTACAGGGGTCGGTTCACCCCTCCACTTT.